Shown below are 29 T cell receptor beta chains from a single sample sequenced in a study of blood T cell repertoires in COVID-19. TCRdb keeps only in-frame clones here, not all; method: immunoSEQ multiplex PCR. Altogether about 130,000 clones are present, 84% being singletons, with the ten largest covering over 1.1%. The sequencing sample was made of peripheral blood. The receptors stem from a man in his 60s with acute or convalescent COVID-19.

This clone appeared a single time. The J gene is TRBJ2-3, the V gene TRBV11-2, with D tentatively TRBD2 (7 bases). Trimming took off 2 bases at V and 5 bases at J, with 11 bases between the two ends. The V gene's germline CDR1 is SGHAT and CDR2 FQNNGV. The CDR3 extends over 14 amino acids. The CDR3 region is CASSLTGGEDTQYF. In DNA, the CDR3 is TGTGCCAGCAGCTTAACGGGGGGCGAAGATACGCAGTATTTT.

The chain joins TRBV5-5 to TRBJ1-2; tentatively, D is TRBD1 (6 bases). The CDR3 spans 15 residues. Per the germline V gene, CDR1 is SGHKS and CDR2 is YYEKEE (reference sequence). Trimming removed 1 base from V and 0 bases from J, with 10 bases in between. CDR3 sequence (DNA): TGTGCCAGCAGCTTGACCGGGACAACTAACTATGGCTACACCTTC. It codes for CASSLTGTTNYGYTF.

The chain combines TRBV29-1 with TRBJ1-2; D gene unclear. V was pared by 4 bases and J by 5 bases, with 14 bases between. CDR3 size: 13 residues. Germline V gene lookup returns CDR1 SQVTM and CDR2 ANQGSEA. The CDR3 sequence: CSVAGEGGYGYTF. The DNA of the CDR3 is TGCAGCGTTGCCGGTGAAGGAGGGTATGGCTACACCTTC.

The chain carries TRBV6-5 and TRBJ2-2; the D gene is possibly TRBD1 (6 bases). Trimming pared 6 bases from V and 2 bases from J, leaving 13 bases between. The CDR3 has 15 residues. Germline V gene sequence: CDR1 MNHEY, CDR2 SVGAGI. This CDR3 is CASSPTGSNTGELFF. The CDR3 DNA follows: TGTGCCAGCAGCCCAACAGGGAGCAACACCGGGGAGCTGTTTTTT.

V gene TRBV6-6 combines with J gene TRBJ1-1; TRBD1 aligns across 11 bases. The V gene's germline CDR1 is MNHNY and CDR2 SVGAGI (reference sequence). The trim removed 5 bases at V and 5 bases at J, leaving 10 bases unmatched. The CDR3 is 16 residues long. The CDR3 DNA reads as TGTGCCAGCAGTCGTCCGGACAGGGGGCGCCGAACTGAAGCTTTCTTT. It is translated as CASSRPDRGRRTEAFF.

The CDR3 DNA reads TGTGCCAGCTCACCAGGGGCTGGCTACACCTTC. It encodes CASSPGAGYTF. V is TRBV18 and J is TRBJ1-2; TRBD1 might be the D (5 bases). The germline CDR1 and CDR2 sequences are KGHSH and LQKENI. The ends were cut back, 2 bases at V and 7 bases at J, with 5 bases in the middle. The length of the CDR3 is 11 residues.

The chain is built from TRBV10-3 and TRBJ1-1, with D maybe TRBD1 (5 bases). Between the trimmed V and J ends, which lost 3 bases and 3 bases, there was a span of 14 bases. Germline V gene lookup returns CDR1 ENHRY and CDR2 SYGVKD. This CDR3 comprises 15 residues. The CDR3 is CAISDKGGTYTEAFF. The CDR3 DNA sequence: TGTGCCATCAGTGATAAAGGCGGGACTTACACTGAAGCTTTCTTT.

This chain uses TRBV6-5 with TRBJ1-5; D gene unclear. Germline CDR1 is MNHEY and CDR2 is SVGAGI. CDR3 length: 14 residues. Deletions cut 7 bases from V and 5 bases from J, with 15 bases between. This CDR3 is CASTRGVGDQPQHF. The CDR3 DNA follows: TGTGCCAGCACCCGGGGAGTCGGGGATCAGCCCCAGCATTTT.

This clone has only a few counts. V usage is TRBV29-1 and J usage is TRBJ1-1, with 8 positions matching TRBD1. CDR3 size: 13 residues. CDR1 and CDR2 (germline): SQVTM, ANQGSEA. The J segment lost 4 bases and the V segment lost 4 bases, leaving 5 bases of the junction unmatched. The CDR3: CSVAVTGGTEAFF. CDR3 DNA: TGCAGCGTTGCCGTCACAGGGGGCACTGAAGCTTTCTTT.

As for this clone: Other nucleotide sequences in the sample specify the same CDR3. The chain uses TRBV18 and TRBJ1-1; TRBD1 is a possible D gene (6 bases). Germline V gene data show CDR1 as KGHSH and CDR2 as LQKENI. This CDR3 contains 14 residues. V lost 6 bases to trimming and J lost 1 base, with 12 bases between them. The CDR3 spells CASSPLGQNTEAFF. CDR3 in DNA: TGTGCCAGCTCGCCATTGGGACAGAACACTGAAGCTTTCTTT.

The chain couples TRBV9 to TRBJ2-7; 12 bases agree with TRBD1. This CDR3 spans 15 amino acids. Germline CDR1 and CDR2: SGDLS and YYNGEE. The ends lost 3 bases at V and 2 bases at J; junction bases unmatched: 3. CDR3 coding DNA: TGTGCCAGCAGCGCCGGGACAGGGGGCCCCTACGAGCAGTACTTC. It encodes CASSAGTGGPYEQYF.

V and J are TRBV7-3 and TRBJ2-3; TRBD2 might be the D (5 bases). V dropped 2 bases and J dropped 0 bases, with 9 bases sitting between them. This CDR3 comprises 15 residues. Germline V lookup: CDR1 SGHTA, CDR2 FQGTGA. The CDR3 nucleotides read TGTGCCAGCAGCTTACCGACGGGAAGCACAGATACGCAGTATTTT. Its translation: CASSLPTGSTDTQYF.

V gene TRBV5-1 combines with J gene TRBJ2-3; a weak D match, TRBD2 (5 bases). The germline V gene has CDR1 SGHRS and CDR2 YFSETQ. V lost 4 bases and J lost 2, with 5 bases in between. The CDR3 has 12 residues. This CDR3 is CASSRDTDTQYF. The CDR3 DNA reads TGCGCCAGCAGCCGGGACACAGATACGCAGTATTTT.

The chain joins TRBV18 to TRBJ2-1, with TRBD1 identical over 10 bases. J lost 7 bases, V lost 1 base, and 7 bases had no gene match. The length of the CDR3 is 16 residues. Germline CDR1 is KGHSH and CDR2 is LQKENI. CDR3 protein: CASSPLAGQGGNEQFF. The CDR3 coding sequence is TGTGCCAGCTCACCACTAGCTGGACAGGGGGGTAATGAGCAGTTCTTC.

The V call is TRBV5-4, the J call TRBJ2-5, with 7 nucleotides matching TRBD1. Germline V CDR1 and CDR2: SGHNT, YYREEE (reference sequence). J lost 5 bases, V lost 1 base, and 2 bases had no gene match. The CDR3 covers 13 residues. In nucleotides, the CDR3 is TGTGCCAGCAGCTTGCAAGGGGGCGAGACCCAGTACTTC. This gives the protein CASSLQGGETQYF. Full variable domain (rest looked up from reference TRBV5-4 and TRBJ2-5): ETGVTQSPTHLIKTRGQQVTLRCSSQSGHNTVSWYQQALGQGPQFIFQYYREEENGRGNFPPRFSGLQFPNYSSELNVNALELDDSALYLCASSLQGGETQYFGPGTRLLVL.

This sequence joins TRBV2 and TRBJ1-5, with TRBD1 as a possible D gene (5 bases). This CDR3 has 13 residues. V was pared by 11 bases and J by 3 bases, with 14 bases between. Germline V lookup: CDR1 SNHLY, CDR2 FYNNEI. CDR3 bases: TGTGCCTGTCTTCAGGACACCAATCAGCCCCAGCATTTT. Translated, it gives CACLQDTNQPQHF.

This clone is deemed medium-sized. The chain has TRBV7-8 and TRBJ2-7, with TRBD2 matching 7 bases. Per the germline V gene, CDR1 is SGHVS and CDR2 is FQNEAQ. This CDR3 has 14 residues. Losses at the gene ends were 2 bases for V and 0 bases for J; bases not matched to a gene: 1. This chain's CDR3 is CASSLRDYSYEQYF. CDR3 bases: TGTGCCAGCAGCTTACGGGACTACTCCTACGAGCAGTACTTC.

The genes are TRBV5-1 and TRBJ2-7; TRBD1 matches at 8 bases. Germline loops: CDR1 SGHRS, CDR2 YFSETQ. Trimming took 0 bases from V and 3 from J; bases not matched to a gene: 5. CDR3 length equals 15 residues. CDR3 nucleotides: TGCGCCAGCAGCTTGGGGACAGGGCGGGTCTACGAGCAGTACTTC. As protein: CASSLGTGRVYEQYF.

V usage is TRBV5-1 and J usage is TRBJ2-7; no firm D call. Germline CDR1 is SGHRS and CDR2 is YFSETQ. V lost 0 bases to trimming and J lost 6 bases, with 10 bases between them. This CDR3 region has 13 residues. The CDR3 nucleotides are TGCGCCAGCAGCTTGGACTTGAGAGGCGAGCAGTACTTC. Encoded protein: CASSLDLRGEQYF.

This clone has more than one count but fewer than ten. The rearrangement links TRBV9 to TRBJ2-5; 7 bases are a match to TRBD1. Looked up from germline, CDR1 is SGDLS and CDR2 is YYNGEE. The CDR3 is 16 residues long. The junction had 9 bases not matched to a gene; V was cut back by 0 bases and J by 4 bases. The CDR3 sequence: CASSVGRGHPSETQYF. The DNA of the CDR3 is TGTGCCAGCAGCGTAGGAAGGGGGCACCCCTCAGAGACCCAGTACTTC.

The V gene is TRBV12-3 or TRBV12-4, the J gene TRBJ1-2, with 8 positions matching TRBD1. This CDR3 has 13 amino acids. With V trimmed by 4 bases and J by 2 bases, 0 bases remained unmatched. CDR3 in amino acids: CASSWTGNYGYTF. DNA of the CDR3: TGTGCCAGCAGTTGGACAGGGAACTATGGCTACACCTTC.

CDR3 sequence: CASSLTDSRTDTQYF. The CDR3 nucleotides are TGCGCCAGCAGCTTGACAGACAGCCGCACAGATACGCAGTATTTT. The chain combines TRBV5-1 with TRBJ2-3; weak D call: TRBD1 (5 bases). Deletions cut 1 base from V and 1 base from J, with 10 bases between. The CDR3 sequence is 15 residues long. Germline CDR1 and CDR2: SGHRS and YFSETQ.

The rearrangement uses TRBV7-2 and TRBJ2-5; the match to TRBD1 covers 7 bases. This CDR3 region has 13 residues. J gave up 1 base and V 5 bases, and 1 base lay outside the gene matches. Germline V lookup: CDR1 SGHTA, CDR2 FQGNSA. CDR3 sequence: CASSGTVQETQYF. The DNA for the CDR3 is TGTGCCAGCAGCGGGACAGTCCAAGAGACCCAGTACTTC.

The chain joins TRBV21-1 to TRBJ2-4; the D call TRBD2 from the table was never checked on the DNA. TRBV21-1 constitutes a pseudogene. The CDR3 sequence is 15 residues long. The CDR3 reads CASSKVGGAKNIQYF. CDR3 DNA sequence: TGTGCCAGCAGCAAAGTTGGAGGGGCCAAAAACATTCAGTACTTC.

The V and J genes are TRBV4-2 and TRBJ2-7; D perhaps matches TRBD1 (6 bases). The germline V gene has CDR1 LGHNA and CDR2 YNFKEQ. The CDR3 extends over 15 amino acids. The V gene lost 1 base and the J gene lost 3 bases, with 13 bases spanning the gap. The CDR3 spells CASSQVTGQGYEQYF. The CDR3 region has the DNA TGTGCCAGCAGCCAAGTTACAGGGCAGGGCTACGAGCAGTACTTC.

This clone was counted a few times. The V and J genes are TRBV6-5 and TRBJ1-1; D is unclear. In germline, CDR1 is MNHEY, CDR2 SVGAGI. This CDR3 contains 12 residues. Trimming cost V 6 bases and J 11 bases, with 16 bases left between them. The chain's CDR3 is CASSQPGGLAFF. The CDR3, as DNA: TGTGCCAGCAGCCAGCCAGGCGGGCTGGCTTTCTTT.

In this sample, this clone turned up once. The genes are TRBV5-1 and TRBJ1-2, with 7 bases that match TRBD1. J gave up 14 bases and V 4 bases, and 17 bases lay outside the gene matches. This CDR3 contains 14 residues. Germline lookup yields CDR1 SGHRS and CDR2 YFSETQ. The CDR3 region is CASSHEQPDRERTF. The CDR3 bases are TGCGCCAGCAGCCATGAACAGCCCGACAGGGAGAGAACCTTC.

Points on this clone: Additional DNA sequences in this sample encode the identical CDR3. The genes are TRBV19 and TRBJ1-3; D is uncertain. V lost 3 bases and J 8 bases, leaving 8 bases between the germline ends. CDR1 LNHDA and CDR2 SQIVND come from the germline V gene (reference sequence). The CDR3 is 12 amino acids. CDR3 bases: TGTGCCAGTAGTATCCGCGGAGACACCATATATTTT. It yields the protein CASSIRGDTIYF.

The chain has TRBV7-7 and TRBJ2-2; 8 positions agree with TRBD1. The germline CDR1 and CDR2 sequences are SSHAT and FNYEAQ (reference sequence). CDR3 length: 16 residues. J lost 2 bases, V lost 4 bases, and 6 bases had no gene match. The CDR3, as DNA: TGTGCCAGCAGCTACCGGGACAGGAGTAACACCGGGGAGCTGTTTTTT. Encoded protein: CASSYRDRSNTGELFF.